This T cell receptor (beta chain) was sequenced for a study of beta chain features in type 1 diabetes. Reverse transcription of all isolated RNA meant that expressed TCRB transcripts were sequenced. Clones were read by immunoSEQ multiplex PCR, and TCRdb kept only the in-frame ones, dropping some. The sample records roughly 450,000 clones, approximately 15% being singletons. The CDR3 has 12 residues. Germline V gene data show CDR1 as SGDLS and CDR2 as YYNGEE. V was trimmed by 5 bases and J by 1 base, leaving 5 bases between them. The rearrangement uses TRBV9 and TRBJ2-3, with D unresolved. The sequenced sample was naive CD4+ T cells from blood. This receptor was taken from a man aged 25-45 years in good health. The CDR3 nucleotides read TGTGCCAGCAGGTGGGGCACAGATACGCAGTATTTT. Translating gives CASRWGTDTQYF. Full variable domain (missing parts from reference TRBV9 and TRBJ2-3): DSGVTQTPKHLITATGQRVTLRCSPRSGDLSVYWYQQSLDQGLQFLIQYYNGEERAKGNILERFSAQQFPDLHSELNLSSLELGDSALYFCASRWGTDTQYFGPGTRLTVL.